This TCR beta chain appears in the sequencing data of a study of T cells expressing NK-cell markers (TCRdb year 2020). About the full investigation: Eight or nine donors provided sorted CD3+CD56+NKG2C+, CD3+CD56+NKG2C- and CD3+CD56-NKG2C+ T-cell subsets, whose TCR beta-chain repertoires were profiled. Of the eight sequenced donors, seven were found to be HCMV-seropositive and one was found to be HCMV-seronegative. The study sequenced eight donors, all healthy volunteers chosen at random: three men and five women. The libraries were sequenced on Illumina HiSeq 2000/2500, MiSeq or NextSeq, producing 2 x 150 bp reads. The paper's findings and limits, for the study overall: Those dominant clonotypes were again the most abundant among CD3+CD56-NKG2C+ cells in a few donors, at about 28.3-65%. Whether the expanded NKG2C-expressing T cell clones were specific for HCMV antigens remained unclear. In 6 or 7 donors, the dominant CD3+CD56+NKG2C+ clonotypes ranked among the top 10 CD8+ clonotypes, making up about 1.0-7.5% of CD8+ T cells.

The sample was run on an Illumina HiSeq 2000. TCR beta cDNA libraries were prepared using 5'RACE template switching, which introduced a universal primer site and unique molecular identifiers. Priming for cDNA synthesis came from the TCR beta constant segment, and two successive PCR amplification steps followed. Turning to the authors' computational methods: MIGEC was used to demultiplex reads and group reads by UMI, and MiTCR was used to assemble and quantify clonotypes. Only TCR cDNA sequences supported by at least two reads were kept to exclude erroneous sequences. The tcR package was used for downstream repertoire analysis, and clonotypes were matched across fractions by CDR3 nucleotide sequence plus V segment. VDJmatch was used to annotate antigen specificity against VDJdb, with one amino acid substitution in CDR3 permitted. After TCRdb reprocessed the reads, each CDR3 protein sequence was kept as one row, without DNA. The authors' filters were not applied to this entry. This specimen's table enumerates a few hundred thousand distinct CDR3 sequences. Of the sample, around 0.42% falls within the top ten clones.

Turning to this clonotype: This clone's antigen is unknown.

A commercial ELISA kit detecting HCMV-specific IgG in serum was used to determine HCMV serostatus. Peripheral blood mononuclear cells were isolated from blood by Ficoll density gradient centrifugation. The CDR3, from cysteine to phenylalanine, totals 15 residues. The DNA is not on file. The source is a man between 18 and 35 years old in good health. Donor details come from another sample of the same person, matched by shared clones. Source material: blood T cells: a sorted CD56 or NKG2C T cell subset, CD4+ or CD8+ T cells, or bulk PBMC T cells (not recorded which). The chain is made from TRBV12-3 or TRBV12-4 and TRBJ2-3; the TCRdb call, TRBD1, lacks DNA for checking. The CDR3 protein: CASSRALGGPDTQYF.